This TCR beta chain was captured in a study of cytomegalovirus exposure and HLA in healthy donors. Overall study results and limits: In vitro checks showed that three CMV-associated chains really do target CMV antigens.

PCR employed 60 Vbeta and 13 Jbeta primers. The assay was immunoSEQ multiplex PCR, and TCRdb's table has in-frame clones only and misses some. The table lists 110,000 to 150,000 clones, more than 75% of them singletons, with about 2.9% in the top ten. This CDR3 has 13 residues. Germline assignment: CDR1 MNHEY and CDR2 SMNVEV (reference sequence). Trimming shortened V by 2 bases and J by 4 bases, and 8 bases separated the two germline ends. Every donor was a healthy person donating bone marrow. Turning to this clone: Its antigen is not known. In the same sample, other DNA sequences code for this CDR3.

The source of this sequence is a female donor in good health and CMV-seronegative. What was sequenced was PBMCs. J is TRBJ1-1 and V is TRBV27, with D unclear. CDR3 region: CASSLRGSTEAFF. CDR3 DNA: TGTGCCAGCAGTTTAAGAGGGAGCACTGAAGCTTTCTTT.